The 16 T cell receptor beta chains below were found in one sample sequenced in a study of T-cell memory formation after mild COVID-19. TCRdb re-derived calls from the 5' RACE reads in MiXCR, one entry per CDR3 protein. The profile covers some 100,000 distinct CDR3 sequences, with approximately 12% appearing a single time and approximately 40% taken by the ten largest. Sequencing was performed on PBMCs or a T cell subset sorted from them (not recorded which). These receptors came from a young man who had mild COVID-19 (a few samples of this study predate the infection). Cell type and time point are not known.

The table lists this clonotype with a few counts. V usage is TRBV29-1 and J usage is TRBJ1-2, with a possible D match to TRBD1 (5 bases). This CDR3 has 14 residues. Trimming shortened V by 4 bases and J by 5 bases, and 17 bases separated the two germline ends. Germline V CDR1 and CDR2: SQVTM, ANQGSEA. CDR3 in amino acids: CSVGDDGGLYGYTF. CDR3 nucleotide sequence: TGCAGCGTTGGTGATGACGGGGGTCTTTATGGCTACACCTTC.

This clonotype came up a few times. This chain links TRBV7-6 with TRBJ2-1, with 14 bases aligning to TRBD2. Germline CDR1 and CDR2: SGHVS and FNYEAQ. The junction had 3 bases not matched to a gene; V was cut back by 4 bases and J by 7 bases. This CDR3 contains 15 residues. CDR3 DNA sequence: TGTGCCAGCAGCTCGACTAGCGGGGGGGCGAATGAGCAGTTCTTC. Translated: CASSSTSGGANEQFF.

For the CDR3, the DNA is TGTGCCAGTAGTATAGTTTGGACCACGGTAGACAATGAGCAGTTCTTC. Protein product: CASSIVWTTVDNEQFF. This rearrangement joins TRBV19 to TRBJ2-1; D remains ambiguous. This CDR3 has 16 amino acids. V lost 1 base and J lost 5, with 15 bases in between. CDR1 LNHDA and CDR2 SQIVND come from the germline V gene (reference sequence). Looking up the rest from reference TRBV19 and TRBJ2-1 gives the full variable domain: DGGITQSPKYLFRKEGQNVTLSCEQNLNHDAMYWYRQDPGQGLRLIYYSQIVNDFQKGDIAEGYSVSREKKESFPLTVTSAQKNPTAFYLCASSIVWTTVDNEQFFGPGTRLTVL.

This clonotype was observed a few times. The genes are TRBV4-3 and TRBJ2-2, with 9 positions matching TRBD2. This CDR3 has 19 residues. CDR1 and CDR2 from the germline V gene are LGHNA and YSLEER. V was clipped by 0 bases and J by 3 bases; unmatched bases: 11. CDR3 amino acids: CASSQDLRAKRGDTGELFF. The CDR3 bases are TGCGCCAGCAGCCAAGATCTAAGGGCCAAGCGGGGGGACACCGGGGAGCTGTTTTTT.

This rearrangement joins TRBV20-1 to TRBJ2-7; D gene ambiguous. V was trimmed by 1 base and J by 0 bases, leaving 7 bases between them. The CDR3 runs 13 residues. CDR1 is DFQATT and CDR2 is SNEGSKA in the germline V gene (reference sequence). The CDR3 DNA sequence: TGCAGTGCTAGAGGAAGAGCCTCCTACGAGCAGTACTTC. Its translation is CSARGRASYEQYF.

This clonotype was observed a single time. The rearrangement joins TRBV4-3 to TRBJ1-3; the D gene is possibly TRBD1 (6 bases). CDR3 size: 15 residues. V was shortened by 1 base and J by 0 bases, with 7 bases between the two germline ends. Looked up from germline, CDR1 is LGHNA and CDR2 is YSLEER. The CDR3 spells CASSQGTVSGNTIYF. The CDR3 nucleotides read TGCGCCAGCAGCCAAGGGACAGTCTCTGGAAACACCATATATTTT.

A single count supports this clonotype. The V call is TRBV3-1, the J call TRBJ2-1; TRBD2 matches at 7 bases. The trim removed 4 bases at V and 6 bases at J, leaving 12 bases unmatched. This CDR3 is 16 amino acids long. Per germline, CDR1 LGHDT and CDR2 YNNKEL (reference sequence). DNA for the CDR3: TGTGCCAGCAGCCGCCGAGGTACGCGGGAGAGCAATGAGCAGTTCTTC. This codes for CASSRRGTRESNEQFF.

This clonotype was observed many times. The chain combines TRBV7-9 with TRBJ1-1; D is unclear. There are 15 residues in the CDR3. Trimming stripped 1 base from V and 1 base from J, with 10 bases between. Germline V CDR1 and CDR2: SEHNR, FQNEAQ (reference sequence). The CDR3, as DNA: TGTGCCAGCAGCTTAGGGACGGCTTGGAACACTGAAGCTTTCTTT. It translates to CASSLGTAWNTEAFF. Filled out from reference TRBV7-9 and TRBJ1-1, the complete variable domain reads DTGVSQNPRHKITKRGQNVTFRCDPISEHNRLYWYRQTLGQGPEFLTYFQNEAQLEKSRLLSDRFSAERPKGSFSTLEIQRTEQGDSAMYLCASSLGTAWNTEAFFGQGTRLTVV.

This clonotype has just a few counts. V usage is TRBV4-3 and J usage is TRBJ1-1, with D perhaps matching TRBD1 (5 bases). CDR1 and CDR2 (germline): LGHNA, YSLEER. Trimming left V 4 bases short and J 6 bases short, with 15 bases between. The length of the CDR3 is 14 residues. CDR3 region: CASSPRDQGPEAFF. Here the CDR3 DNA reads TGCGCCAGCAGCCCCCGGGACCAAGGCCCTGAAGCTTTCTTT.

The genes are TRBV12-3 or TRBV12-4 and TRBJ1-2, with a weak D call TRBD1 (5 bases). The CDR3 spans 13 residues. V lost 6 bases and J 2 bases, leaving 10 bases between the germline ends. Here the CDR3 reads CASSRTSNYGYTF. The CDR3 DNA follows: TGTGCCAGCAGCAGGACATCAAACTATGGCTACACCTTC.

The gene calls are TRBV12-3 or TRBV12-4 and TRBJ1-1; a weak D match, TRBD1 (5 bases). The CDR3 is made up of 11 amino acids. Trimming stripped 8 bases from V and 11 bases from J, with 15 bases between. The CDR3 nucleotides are TGTGCCAGCGTGATCCAGGGCATTGCTTTCTTT. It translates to CASVIQGIAFF.

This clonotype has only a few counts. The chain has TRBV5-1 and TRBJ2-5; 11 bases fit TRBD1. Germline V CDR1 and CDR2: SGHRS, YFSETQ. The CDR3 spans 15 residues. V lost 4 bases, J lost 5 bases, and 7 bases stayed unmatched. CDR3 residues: CASSPGQGAFETQYF. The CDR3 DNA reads TGCGCCAGCAGCCCTGGACAGGGGGCTTTTGAGACCCAGTACTTC.

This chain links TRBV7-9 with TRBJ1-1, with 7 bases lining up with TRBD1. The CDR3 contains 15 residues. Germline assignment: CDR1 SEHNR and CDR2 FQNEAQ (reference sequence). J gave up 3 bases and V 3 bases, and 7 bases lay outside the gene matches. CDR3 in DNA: TGTGCCAGCAGCTTCGACAGGGTGTGGGACACTGAAGCTTTCTTT. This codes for CASSFDRVWDTEAFF.

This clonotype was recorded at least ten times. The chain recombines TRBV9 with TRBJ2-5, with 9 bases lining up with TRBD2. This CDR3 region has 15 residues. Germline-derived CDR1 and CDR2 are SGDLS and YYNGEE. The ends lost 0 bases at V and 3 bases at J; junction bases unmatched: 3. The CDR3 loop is CASSVGTSDKETQYF. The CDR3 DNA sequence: TGTGCCAGCAGCGTAGGGACTAGCGATAAAGAGACCCAGTACTTC.

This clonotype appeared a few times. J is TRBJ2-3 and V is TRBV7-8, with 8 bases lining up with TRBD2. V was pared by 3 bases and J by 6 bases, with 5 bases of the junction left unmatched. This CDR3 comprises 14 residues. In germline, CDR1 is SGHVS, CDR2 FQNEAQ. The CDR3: CASSFGLAWDTQYF. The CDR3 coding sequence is TGTGCCAGCAGCTTTGGACTAGCCTGGGATACGCAGTATTTT.

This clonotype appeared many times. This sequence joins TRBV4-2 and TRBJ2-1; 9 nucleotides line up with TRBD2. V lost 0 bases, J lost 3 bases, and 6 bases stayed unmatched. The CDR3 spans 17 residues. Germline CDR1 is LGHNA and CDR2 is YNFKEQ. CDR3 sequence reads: CASSQDGAGGFYNEQFF. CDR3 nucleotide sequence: TGTGCCAGCAGCCAAGATGGCGCGGGAGGGTTCTACAATGAGCAGTTCTTC.